Listed below are T cell receptor beta chains from one sample, sequenced in a study of cytomegalovirus exposure and HLA in healthy donors. Data came from immunoSEQ multiplex PCR; TCRdb stores just in-frame clones and leaves some out. The table has approximately 140,000 clones, about 85% seen once. Sequenced input: PBMCs. Receptors were obtained from a boy aged 10-17 years in good health and CMV-seronegative. CDR3s include the opening cysteine and the closing phenylalanine or tryptophan. A D gene is named only where the DNA matches it firmly. A clone size is listed for some rows: how often the clone was seen (once, few, many), or a class if it is expanded.

once,TRBV5-4,TRBJ1-1,NA,TGTGCCAGCAGCCAGCTATCGAGGGCGACGCCGAACACTGAAGCTTTCTTT,CASSQLSRATPNTEAFF
few,TRBV5-4,TRBJ1-1,TRBD1,TGTGCCGCGGGGAGGGGGGGACAGGGAAAGGGGAACACTGAAGCTTTCTTT,CAAGRGGQGKGNTEAFF
once,TRBV27,TRBJ2-5,NA,TGTGCCAGCAGTTTTATGGCCCACTCAGGGTTACCCGAAGAGACCCAGTACTTC,CASSFMAHSGLPEETQYF
NA,TRBV9,TRBJ1-5,TRBD1,TGTGCCAGCAGCGTAGAGGGGGCCTTCAATCAGCCCCAGCATTTT,CASSVEGAFNQPQHF
NA,TRBV11-2,TRBJ2-7,NA,TGTGCCAGCAGCTTAGACAGGAATAACTACGAGCAGTACTTC,CASSLDRNNYEQYF
NA,TRBV18,TRBJ2-1,TRBD2,TGTGCCAGCTCAAAACTAGCGGGAGGGCCGCGGGATGAGCAGTTCTTC,CASSKLAGGPRDEQFF
few,TRBV10-3,TRBJ1-2,NA,TGTGCCATCAGAGACCTAAGACAGGACTATGGCTACACCTTC,CAIRDLRQDYGYTF
once,TRBV30,TRBJ2-7,TRBD2,TGTGCCTGGAGTCGGGGGGACGAGCAGTACTTC,CAWSRGDEQYF
NA,TRBV29-1,TRBJ2-5,NA,TGCAGCGTTGACTCCAGGAAGTACCAAGAGACCCAGTACTTC,CSVDSRKYQETQYF
once,TRBV7-9,TRBJ2-7,TRBD1,TGTGCCAGCAGCTTAGTTAAGGGACAGGGGATATACGAGCAGTACTTC,CASSLVKGQGIYEQYF
NA,TRBV7-2,TRBJ2-3,NA,TGTGCCAGCAGCTCTACCTTCACAGATACGCAGTATTTT,CASSSTFTDTQYF
NA,TRBV2,TRBJ1-1,NA,TGTGCCAGCAGTGAGGGAAATATTGGGTTGAGGGTAGCTGAAGCTTTCTTT,CASSEGNIGLRVAEAFF
few,TRBV5-6,TRBJ1-6,TRBD1,TGTGCCAGCAGCCTTGGACAGGGGAATTCACCCCTCCACTTT,CASSLGQGNSPLHF
NA,TRBV9,TRBJ2-5,TRBD2,TGTGCCAGCAGCGCAGCATCTCCGGGAGGCAGGGAGACCCAGTACTTC,CASSAASPGGRETQYF
once,TRBV5-1,TRBJ2-3,NA,TGCGCCAGCAGCGTAGGGGGGGTTGGGGATACGCAGTATTTT,CASSVGGVGDTQYF
once,TRBV19,TRBJ1-4,NA,TGTGCCAGTAACCGGATTGGGCCTGCCGAAAAACTGTTTTTT,CASNRIGPAEKLFF
NA,TRBV7-9,TRBJ2-7,NA,TGTGCCAGCAGCAGCCCAGGGGGGAGCTCCTACGAGCAGTACTTC,CASSSPGGSSYEQYF
NA,TRBV13,TRBJ1-1,NA,TGTGCCAGCAGCTTAACTTCGATAATGTTGAACACTGAAGCTTTCTTT,CASSLTSIMLNTEAFF
NA,TRBV19,TRBJ1-2,TRBD1,TGTGCCAGTAGTGCCCGGACAGGGAAAACCTATGGCTACACCTTC,CASSARTGKTYGYTF
NA,TRBV27,TRBJ1-6,NA,TGTGCCAGCAGTTTAGAGGGAAATTCACCCCTCCACTTT,CASSLEGNSPLHF
NA,TRBV10-3,TRBJ1-3,NA,TGTGCCATCAGTGAGTCGTCAGGTTTTATGGACACCATATATTTT,CAISESSGFMDTIYF
NA,TRBV7-3,TRBJ2-1,TRBD2,TGTGCCAGCAGCAATCGGGCTAGCGGATACAATGAGCAGTTCTTC,CASSNRASGYNEQFF
NA,TRBV29-1,TRBJ2-1,NA,TGCAGCGTTGAAGATCTTCATGTTCGAGGTGGGAGGTACAATGAGCAGTTCTTC,CSVEDLHVRGGRYNEQFF
NA,TRBV29-1,TRBJ2-1,NA,TGCAGCGTTGAATGGACTCCCAATGAGCAGTTCTTC,CSVEWTPNEQFF
NA,TRBV5-4,TRBJ1-2,TRBD1,TGTGCCAGCAGCTCGCCCGGGACAGGGGTGTTTGGCTACACCTTC,CASSSPGTGVFGYTF
NA,TRBV6-6,TRBJ2-2,NA,TGTGCCAGCAGTTACTCAACTCACACCGGGGAGCTGTTTTTT,CASSYSTHTGELFF
NA,TRBV29-1,TRBJ2-7,TRBD2,TGCAGCGTCGGAAAAGGGACTAGCGGCTACGAGCAGTACTTC,CSVGKGTSGYEQYF
NA,TRBV6-5,TRBJ2-5,NA,TGTGCCAGCGGGACACAGATTCAAGAGACCCAGTACTTC,CASGTQIQETQYF
NA,TRBV9,TRBJ2-2,NA,TGTGCCAGCAGCTATCAGGGCGGGAACACCGGGGAGCTGTTTTTT,CASSYQGGNTGELFF
NA,TRBV27,TRBJ2-3,NA,TGTGCCAGCAGAATTTTGGGGGGGCGAGTCCCAGATACGCAGTATTTT,CASRILGGRVPDTQYF
NA,TRBV7-9,TRBJ1-2,TRBD1,TGTGCCAGCAGCTTCAGGGGGAGATCAGCTAACTATGGCTACACCTTC,CASSFRGRSANYGYTF
NA,TRBV7-8,TRBJ2-5,NA,TGTGCCAGCAGCTTAGGGGGAGAAGAGACCCAGTACTTC,CASSLGGEETQYF
NA,TRBV7-9,TRBJ2-1,NA,TGTGCCACCAATGAAAACACCTACAATGAGCAGTTCTTC,CATNENTYNEQFF
NA,TRBV7-8,TRBJ1-5,TRBD1,TGTGCCAGCAGCTCCCGGGACAGGTTTCAGCCCCAGCATTTT,CASSSRDRFQPQHF
NA,TRBV4-1,TRBJ1-2,NA,TGCGCCAGCAGCCAATCGGCGGGTAGTTGGAACGGCTACACCTTC,CASSQSAGSWNGYTF
NA,TRBV5-4,TRBJ2-3,NA,TGTGCCAGCAGCGGTAGGGGCAGGTCTACCACAGATACGCAGTATTTT,CASSGRGRSTTDTQYF
NA,TRBV7-3,TRBJ2-1,NA,TGTGCCAGCAGCTTAAGGGGTGGGCTAACGGGGAATGAGCAGTTCTTC,CASSLRGGLTGNEQFF